Sequencing of this TCR beta chain was carried out in a study of blood T cell repertoires in COVID-19. About the research overall: From T cells, B-cell-depleted T cells, or PBMCs came the material, which was cDNA or gDNA.

This clone was picked up a small number of times. Allocation to cohorts depended on clinical history reported by the participants. CDR3 length: 13 residues. Looked up from germline, CDR1 is LGHDT and CDR2 is YNNKEL (reference sequence). V was trimmed by 1 base and J by 11 bases, leaving 14 bases between them. Data came from immunoSEQ multiplex PCR; TCRdb stores just in-frame clones and leaves some out. The profile shows a few hundred thousand clones, more than 75% of them singletons. The sequence was obtained from a woman younger than 30 who had recovered from COVID-19. The chain recombines TRBV3-1 (or the pseudogene TRBV3-2) with TRBJ1-1; D is ambiguous. Material for sequencing was PBMCs or T cells enriched from blood (not recorded which). The CDR3 sequence: CASSQVREAGAFF. The DNA of the CDR3 is TGTGCCAGCAGCCAAGTGAGGGAGGCTGGGGCTTTCTTT.